The rows below give T cell receptor beta chains drawn from one sample of a study of T cell responses to AZD1222 COVID-19 vaccine. Assay used: immunoSEQ multiplex PCR; TCRdb lists only in-frame clones, some missing. The top ten clones hold 2.5% to 3.5% of a sample with 100,000 to 150,000 clones, approximately 90% of them seen once. This specimen was peripheral blood, taken 28 days after the second AZD1222 dose. These receptors all stem from an adult who received the AZD1222 COVID-19 vaccine. Each CDR3 is given with its conserved first and last residue. The order of the fields is D gene, clone size, J gene, V gene, CDR3 DNA, CDR3 protein. The D gene is left open where the match is weak. Clone size is stated in some rows and not others, as once, few, many or a class when expanded.

>TRBD2|NA|TRBJ2-5|TRBV19
TGTGCCAGTAGTATGGGACTAGCGGGGGAGACCCAGTACTTC
CASSMGLAGETQYF
>NA|NA|TRBJ2-7|TRBV4-2
TGTGCCAGCAGCCCCGCGGGCGGGGAAAGCTCCTACGAGCAGTACTTC
CASSPAGGESSYEQYF
>TRBD1|NA|TRBJ1-2|TRBV7-6
TGTGCCAGCAGCGCACATCGGGACAGGGGTGACTATGGCTACACCTTC
CASSAHRDRGDYGYTF
>NA|NA|TRBJ2-5|TRBV6-5
TGTGCCAGCAGTTACGGGGGCCCTCAAGAGACCCAGTACTTC
CASSYGGPQETQYF
>TRBD1|NA|TRBJ2-5|TRBV29-1
TGCAGCGTTGAACGAAACGCAGGGGGTCGACCAGAGACCCAGTACTTC
CSVERNAGGRPETQYF
>TRBD2|once|TRBJ2-2|TRBV3-1/TRBV3-2
TGTGCCAGCAGCCAAGGGACTAGCGGCGGGGAGCTGTTTTTT
CASSQGTSGGELFF
>NA|NA|TRBJ2-2|TRBV12-5
TGTGCTAGCGAGGACAGTAACACCGGGGAGCTGTTTTTT
CASEDSNTGELFF
>TRBD1|NA|TRBJ1-4|TRBV27
TGTGCCAGCAGTAAGCGACAGGGGGCACATGAAAAACTGTTTTTT
CASSKRQGAHEKLFF
>NA|NA|TRBJ1-1|TRBV5-1
TGCGCCAGCAGCTTTACCCGCTACACTGAAGCTTTCTTT
CASSFTRYTEAFF
>TRBD1|NA|TRBJ1-1|TRBV5-1
TGCGCCAGCAGCTTGGAGGGACAGGGGGCAACTGAAGCTTTCTTT
CASSLEGQGATEAFF
>TRBD1|NA|TRBJ1-5|TRBV2
TGTGCCAGCAGTCCCCAGGGGGCAGGTCAGCCCCAGCATTTT
CASSPQGAGQPQHF
>NA|NA|TRBJ1-4|TRBV7-7
TGTGCTAGCAGCCCGACTCTACGCGGTGAAAAACTGTTTTTT
CASSPTLRGEKLFF
>NA|NA|TRBJ1-1|TRBV7-3
TGTGCCAGCAGCTTATTGGCGGGTGGGACTGAAGCTTTCTTT
CASSLLAGGTEAFF
>TRBD1|NA|TRBJ1-5|TRBV6-5
TGTGCCAGCAGACCGGACAGGGGAGGGGGTCAGCCCCAGCATTTT
CASRPDRGGGQPQHF
>NA|NA|TRBJ1-2|TRBV6-5
TGTGCCAGTCCGGACAAGGGGTATGGCTACACCTTC
CASPDKGYGYTF
>NA|NA|TRBJ2-1|TRBV5-3
TGTGCCAGAAGCCATCAGGGGCCCAATGAGCAGTTCTTC
CARSHQGPNEQFF
>NA|NA|TRBJ1-2|TRBV18
TGTGCCAGCTCCCCCACAGGGTCGGGGTATGGCTACACCTTC
CASSPTGSGYGYTF
>TRBD2|NA|TRBJ2-2|TRBV3-1/TRBV3-2
TGTGCCAGCAGCCCCCCCGCGGGGGTTGTCACCGGGGAGCTGTTTTTT
CASSPPAGVVTGELFF
>NA|NA|TRBJ1-2|TRBV4-1
TGCGCCAGCAGCCAGATACTGCCCACGGTTAACTATGGCTACACCTTC
CASSQILPTVNYGYTF
>TRBD1|NA|TRBJ2-6|TRBV2
TGTGCCAGCAGTCGACAGGGTAGCTCTGGGGCCAACGTCCTGACTTTC
CASSRQGSSGANVLTF
>TRBD1|NA|TRBJ1-4|TRBV5-1
TGCGCCAGCAGCATCGGGACAGGGAATGAAAAACTGTTTTTT
CASSIGTGNEKLFF
>TRBD1|NA|TRBJ2-3|TRBV19
TGTGCCAGTACCGCTAGGACAGGGGGCTTTCCACTTTACCGCACAGATACGCAGTATTTT
CASTARTGGFPLYRTDTQYF
>NA|NA|TRBJ1-1|TRBV5-4
TGTGCCAGCACCAGCAGGGAGAACACTGAAGCTTTCTTT
CASTSRENTEAFF
>NA|NA|TRBJ2-7|TRBV19
TGTGCCAGTAGTGTCGACCGAGCCTACGAGCAGTACTTC
CASSVDRAYEQYF
>NA|NA|TRBJ1-6|TRBV2
TGTGCCAGCCGCCGAGAGGACACCATTTATAATTCACCCCTCCACTTT
CASRREDTIYNSPLHF
>NA|NA|TRBJ2-6|TRBV7-2
TGTGCCAGCAGCCGTACAGGGTTTGAGTCTGGGGCCAACGTCCTGACTTTC
CASSRTGFESGANVLTF
>NA|NA|TRBJ1-1|TRBV12-3/TRBV12-4
TGTGCCAGCAGTTTCATCCAGAACACTGAAGCTTTCTTT
CASSFIQNTEAFF
>TRBD1|NA|TRBJ2-7|TRBV7-6
TGTGCCAGCAGCCCAGGACAGGGGTGGTACGAGCAGTACTTC
CASSPGQGWYEQYF
>NA|NA|TRBJ2-2|TRBV6-5
TGTGCCAGCACCAAGTTCGGGAGATTAACCGGGGAGCTGTTTTTT
CASTKFGRLTGELFF
>TRBD2|NA|TRBJ2-1|TRBV5-6
TGTGCCAGCAGCTCCACTAGCGGGGGGCCCTATGAGCAGTTCTTC
CASSSTSGGPYEQFF
>NA|NA|TRBJ2-7|TRBV7-9
TGTGCCAGCACCTCTTCGTACGAGCAGTACTTC
CASTSSYEQYF
>TRBD1|NA|TRBJ2-4|TRBV11-1
TGTGCCAGCAGCGTCGGGGACAGGGGTTACAAAAACATTCAGTACTTC
CASSVGDRGYKNIQYF
>TRBD2|NA|TRBJ2-3|TRBV29-1
TGCAGCGTTGATCCATCCGGGCTAGCGGGGGTCGATACGCAGTATTTT
CSVDPSGLAGVDTQYF
>TRBD2|NA|TRBJ2-1|TRBV12-5
TGTGCTAGTGGTTTGGTAGCGGGGGGGGCCAATGAGCAGTTCTTC
CASGLVAGGANEQFF
>NA|NA|TRBJ2-2|TRBV6-4
TGTGCCAGCAGTGACGCGGGGGCCACCGGGGAGCTGTTTTTT
CASSDAGATGELFF
>TRBD1|NA|TRBJ1-3|TRBV4-1
TGCGCCAGCAGCCAAGTGCCGGGACAGGGGATAGGAAACACCATATATTTT
CASSQVPGQGIGNTIYF
>NA|NA|TRBJ1-1|TRBV6-5
TGTGCCAGCAGTACCCCCCGAGGGGCCAGCACTGAAGCTTTCTTT
CASSTPRGASTEAFF
>NA|once|TRBJ2-7|TRBV7-2
TGTGCCAGCAGCCTCTGGGGGGGGCAGGGGGTTCGCCCCTACGAGCAGTACTTC
CASSLWGGQGVRPYEQYF
>TRBD2|NA|TRBJ2-7|TRBV20-1
TGCAGTGCTAGTCCCAACCTAGCGGACTCCTACGAGCAGTACTTC
CSASPNLADSYEQYF
>NA|NA|TRBJ1-2|TRBV19
TGTGCCAGTAGTATCCTGACAGGCGGGGGCTACACCTTC
CASSILTGGGYTF
>TRBD1|few|TRBJ2-7|TRBV7-9
TGTGCCAGCAGCTTAGCACGGGACAGGGTTACCTACGAGCAGTACTTC
CASSLARDRVTYEQYF
>TRBD1|NA|TRBJ2-5|TRBV4-3
TGCGCCAGCAGCCAAGACTGGGACAGTGGTAGAGAGACCCAGTACTTC
CASSQDWDSGRETQYF
>NA|NA|TRBJ2-1|TRBV7-8
TGTGCCAGCAGCTCCCGGCCAGGGAGCTCCTACAATGAGCAGTTCTTC
CASSSRPGSSYNEQFF
>NA|NA|TRBJ1-1|TRBV27
TGTGCCAGCAGTATCAGGGGCGAAACAGAAGCTTTCTTT
CASSIRGETEAFF
>NA|NA|TRBJ1-1|TRBV4-3
TGCGCCAGCAGCCAAGACCCGAGAGGGGGAGAAGCTTTCTTT
CASSQDPRGGEAFF
>NA|NA|TRBJ2-1|TRBV4-3
TGCGCCAGCAGCCAAGTCGGGGGGCTCATGAATGAGCAGTTCTTC
CASSQVGGLMNEQFF
>TRBD1|NA|TRBJ2-7|TRBV13
TGTGCCAGCAGCTTAGGTTCCGGGACAGGTTGCTCCTTC
CASSLGSGTGCSF
>NA|NA|TRBJ2-3|TRBV6-2/TRBV6-3
TGTGCCAGCAGTAGGAAGGATACGCAGTATTTT
CASSRKDTQYF
>NA|NA|TRBJ1-1|TRBV6-5
TGTGCCAGCACCCTACAGGGCGTTATGAACACTGAAGCTTTCTTT
CASTLQGVMNTEAFF
>TRBD2|NA|TRBJ2-7|TRBV4-3
TGCGCCAGCAGCCAAGCTCTAGCGGGGGGTTACGAGCAGTACTTC
CASSQALAGGYEQYF
>TRBD2|NA|TRBJ2-3|TRBV13
TGTGCCAGCAGCGAAACTAGCGGGGGGTTCACAGATACGCAGTATTTT
CASSETSGGFTDTQYF
>TRBD1|NA|TRBJ2-6|TRBV7-2
TGTGCCAGCAGCTTCGCAGGGGGCACTGGGGCCAACGTCCTGACTTTC
CASSFAGGTGANVLTF